Listed below are T cell receptor beta chains from one sample, sequenced in a study of blood T cell repertoires in COVID-19. Method: immunoSEQ multiplex PCR; TCRdb's copy keeps in-frame clones and lacks some. Of 26,000 or so clones in the sample, 90% are singletons; the top ten hold about 11%. Sequenced input: peripheral blood. Every receptor here comes from a man aged 70 or older with acute or convalescent COVID-19. The CDR3 runs from the conserved cysteine through the conserved F or W. Some rows mark clone size as missing; the rest say once, few, many or name a class of expanded clone.

clone size: -; J gene: TRBJ2-1; V gene: TRBV5-8; CDR3 protein: CASSLPGDRGYNEQFF
clone size: -; J gene: TRBJ2-5; V gene: TRBV4-1; CDR3 protein: CASSQDGQGQETQYF
clone size: -; J gene: TRBJ2-3; V gene: TRBV7-3; CDR3 protein: CASSPTGVDTQYF
clone size: -; J gene: TRBJ2-1; V gene: TRBV28; CDR3 protein: CASSLGTGGSYNEQFF
clone size: -; J gene: TRBJ2-2; V gene: TRBV18; CDR3 protein: CATPAGRGRNTGELFF
clone size: -; J gene: TRBJ1-5; V gene: TRBV24-1; CDR3 protein: CATSDPRRSNQPQHF
clone size: once; J gene: TRBJ2-7; V gene: TRBV5-4; CDR3 protein: CASSSRDRGYEQYF
clone size: -; J gene: TRBJ1-2; V gene: TRBV28; CDR3 protein: CASSPRSRDRVPSYGYTF
clone size: few; J gene: TRBJ2-4; V gene: TRBV6-2/TRBV6-3; CDR3 protein: CASSYDARSIQYF
clone size: -; J gene: TRBJ2-7; V gene: TRBV15; CDR3 protein: CATSRDLDRGEQYF
clone size: -; J gene: TRBJ2-3; V gene: TRBV6-2/TRBV6-3; CDR3 protein: CASSYPTGGLAGAGTDTQYF
clone size: -; J gene: TRBJ2-1; V gene: TRBV7-8; CDR3 protein: CASSFQGGRGSSGNNEQFF
clone size: -; J gene: TRBJ1-1; V gene: TRBV19; CDR3 protein: CASSPAVGGTEAFF
clone size: -; J gene: TRBJ2-7; V gene: TRBV5-1; CDR3 protein: CASSLVGGAYEQYF
clone size: -; J gene: TRBJ2-4; V gene: TRBV21-1; CDR3 protein: CASSTQPSGVAKNIQYF
clone size: -; J gene: TRBJ1-1; V gene: TRBV7-2; CDR3 protein: CASSLDRNTEAFF
clone size: few; J gene: TRBJ1-3; V gene: TRBV3-1/TRBV3-2; CDR3 protein: CASSQNPGGDSGNTIYF
clone size: -; J gene: TRBJ1-1; V gene: TRBV19; CDR3 protein: CASSIQGADTEAFF
clone size: few; J gene: TRBJ2-2; V gene: TRBV2; CDR3 protein: CASISERNTGELFF
clone size: -; J gene: TRBJ2-1; V gene: TRBV20-1; CDR3 protein: CSARDFGEQFF
clone size: few; J gene: TRBJ1-1; V gene: TRBV6-5; CDR3 protein: CASSRRGAGNTEAFF
clone size: -; J gene: TRBJ2-7; V gene: TRBV2; CDR3 protein: CASSGSSGRFTYEQYF
clone size: -; J gene: TRBJ1-4; V gene: TRBV12-3/TRBV12-4; CDR3 protein: CASSDTSEGKLFF
clone size: -; J gene: TRBJ2-2; V gene: TRBV27; CDR3 protein: CASKRDRINTGELFF
clone size: -; J gene: TRBJ2-1; V gene: TRBV27; CDR3 protein: CASRGVFSGRTYNEQFF
clone size: -; J gene: TRBJ2-1; V gene: TRBV3-1/TRBV3-2; CDR3 protein: CASSQRLAGAYNEQFF
clone size: -; J gene: TRBJ2-7; V gene: TRBV18; CDR3 protein: CASSPFSGTPYEQYF
clone size: once; J gene: TRBJ2-2; V gene: TRBV19; CDR3 protein: CASSRDREVGELFF
clone size: few; J gene: TRBJ1-5; V gene: TRBV7-9; CDR3 protein: CASTIGGAQPQHF
clone size: -; J gene: TRBJ2-7; V gene: TRBV27; CDR3 protein: CASMNTQGNEQYF
clone size: -; J gene: TRBJ2-1; V gene: TRBV4-2; CDR3 protein: CASSQGGSGRYNEQFF
clone size: -; J gene: TRBJ2-1; V gene: TRBV6-4; CDR3 protein: CASSESRDSHKEQFF
clone size: -; J gene: TRBJ1-3; V gene: TRBV14; CDR3 protein: CASSPGGSGEGNTIYF
clone size: -; J gene: TRBJ2-7; V gene: TRBV10-3; CDR3 protein: CAISTGGATYEQYF
clone size: -; J gene: TRBJ2-3; V gene: TRBV7-8; CDR3 protein: CASSLARADTQYF
clone size: -; J gene: TRBJ2-2; V gene: TRBV11-2; CDR3 protein: CASSLDWRENTGELFF
clone size: -; J gene: TRBJ2-2; V gene: TRBV7-3; CDR3 protein: CASSSAGTGELFF
clone size: -; J gene: TRBJ2-1; V gene: TRBV5-1; CDR3 protein: CASSLKASSGRDEQFF
clone size: -; J gene: TRBJ1-4; V gene: TRBV20-1; CDR3 protein: CSASQGLNEKLFF
clone size: -; J gene: TRBJ1-2; V gene: TRBV27; CDR3 protein: CASKTGGAYGYTF
clone size: -; J gene: TRBJ1-1; V gene: TRBV29-1; CDR3 protein: CSVLPDTNTEAFF
clone size: -; J gene: TRBJ1-1; V gene: TRBV7-3; CDR3 protein: CASSPREQAEAFF
clone size: -; J gene: TRBJ1-6; V gene: TRBV27; CDR3 protein: CASRIRDSPLHF
clone size: -; J gene: TRBJ2-1; V gene: TRBV5-1; CDR3 protein: CASSLTSGSSYNEQFF
clone size: few; J gene: TRBJ2-2; V gene: TRBV5-6; CDR3 protein: CASSWGAGSITGELFF
clone size: -; J gene: TRBJ2-1; V gene: TRBV7-3; CDR3 protein: CASSIGTSGVGEQFF
clone size: -; J gene: TRBJ2-7; V gene: TRBV6-2/TRBV6-3; CDR3 protein: CASSLNGNSYEQYF
clone size: -; J gene: TRBJ2-1; V gene: TRBV14; CDR3 protein: CASSQDFIAGGLNEQFF
clone size: -; J gene: TRBJ1-4; V gene: TRBV7-9; CDR3 protein: CASSLAAGATNEKLFF
clone size: once; J gene: TRBJ2-3; V gene: TRBV6-5; CDR3 protein: CATSTGKYADTQYF
clone size: -; J gene: TRBJ1-4; V gene: TRBV7-2; CDR3 protein: CASRPTATNEKLFF
clone size: -; J gene: TRBJ1-2; V gene: TRBV3-1/TRBV3-2; CDR3 protein: CASSQALQSYGYTF
clone size: -; J gene: TRBJ2-7; V gene: TRBV5-1; CDR3 protein: CASSLGPQGGEQYF
clone size: -; J gene: TRBJ2-3; V gene: TRBV11-2; CDR3 protein: CASSPRTMDTQYF
clone size: -; J gene: TRBJ2-2; V gene: TRBV6-1; CDR3 protein: CASSAAFRARGTGELFF